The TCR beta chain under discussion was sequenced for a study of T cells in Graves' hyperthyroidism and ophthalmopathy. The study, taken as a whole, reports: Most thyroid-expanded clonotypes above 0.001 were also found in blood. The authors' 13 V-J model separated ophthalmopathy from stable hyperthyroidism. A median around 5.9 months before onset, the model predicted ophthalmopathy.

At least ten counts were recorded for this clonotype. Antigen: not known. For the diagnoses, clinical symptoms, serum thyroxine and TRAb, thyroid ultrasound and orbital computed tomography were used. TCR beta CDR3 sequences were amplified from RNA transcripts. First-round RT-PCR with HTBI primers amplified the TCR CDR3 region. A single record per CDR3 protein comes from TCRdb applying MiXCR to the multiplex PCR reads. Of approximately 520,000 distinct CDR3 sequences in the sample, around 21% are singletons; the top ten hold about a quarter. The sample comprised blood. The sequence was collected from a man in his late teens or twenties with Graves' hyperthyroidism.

This chain's CDR3 is CASGRTANTEAFF. As DNA, the CDR3 is TGTGCCAGCGGCAGGACAGCGAACACTGAAGCTTTCTTT. The chain joins TRBV6-1 to TRBJ1-1; D possibly corresponds to TRBD1 (6 bases). The V gene lost 8 bases and the J gene lost 1 base, with 11 bases spanning the gap. The germline CDR1 and CDR2 sequences are MNHNS and SASEGT. The CDR3 covers 13 residues.